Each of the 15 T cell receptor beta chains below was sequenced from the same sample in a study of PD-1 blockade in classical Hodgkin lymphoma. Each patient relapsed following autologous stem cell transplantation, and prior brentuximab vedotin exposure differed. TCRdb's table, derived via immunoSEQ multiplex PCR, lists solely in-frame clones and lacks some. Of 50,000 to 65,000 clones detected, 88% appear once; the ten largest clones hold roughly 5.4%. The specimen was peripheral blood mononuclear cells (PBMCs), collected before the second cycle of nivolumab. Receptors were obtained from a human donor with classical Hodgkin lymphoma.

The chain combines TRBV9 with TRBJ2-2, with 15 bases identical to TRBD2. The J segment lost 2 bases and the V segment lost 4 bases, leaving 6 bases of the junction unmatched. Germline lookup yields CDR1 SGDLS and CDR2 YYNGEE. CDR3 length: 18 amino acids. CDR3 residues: CASSYRTSGGANTGELFF. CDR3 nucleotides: TGTGCCAGCAGCTACCGGACTAGCGGGGGGGCCAACACCGGGGAGCTGTTTTTT. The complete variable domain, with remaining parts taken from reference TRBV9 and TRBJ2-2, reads DSGVTQTPKHLITATGQRVTLRCSPRSGDLSVYWYQQSLDQGLQFLIQYYNGEERAKGNILERFSAQQFPDLHSELNLSSLELGDSALYFCASSYRTSGGANTGELFFGEGSRLTVL.

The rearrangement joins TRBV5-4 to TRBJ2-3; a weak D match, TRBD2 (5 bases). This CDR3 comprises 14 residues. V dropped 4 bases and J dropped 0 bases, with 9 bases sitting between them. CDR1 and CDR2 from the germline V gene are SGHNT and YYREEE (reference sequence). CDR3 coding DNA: TGTGCCAGCAGCACCGGGGTTAGCACAGATACGCAGTATTTT. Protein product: CASSTGVSTDTQYF.

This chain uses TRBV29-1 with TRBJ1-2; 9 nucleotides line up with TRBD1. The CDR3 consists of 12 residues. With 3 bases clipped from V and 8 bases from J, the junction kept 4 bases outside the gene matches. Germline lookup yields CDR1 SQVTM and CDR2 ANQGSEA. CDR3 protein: CSVDGQGSGYTF. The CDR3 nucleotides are TGCAGCGTTGATGGACAGGGGAGCGGCTACACCTTC.

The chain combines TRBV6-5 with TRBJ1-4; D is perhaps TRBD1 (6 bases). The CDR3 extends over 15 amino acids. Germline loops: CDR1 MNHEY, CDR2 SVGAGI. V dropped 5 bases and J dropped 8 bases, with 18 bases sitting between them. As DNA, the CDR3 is TGTGCCAGCAGTCGTTTCGGGGGCGTAGGGGAAAAACTGTTTTTT. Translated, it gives CASSRFGGVGEKLFF.

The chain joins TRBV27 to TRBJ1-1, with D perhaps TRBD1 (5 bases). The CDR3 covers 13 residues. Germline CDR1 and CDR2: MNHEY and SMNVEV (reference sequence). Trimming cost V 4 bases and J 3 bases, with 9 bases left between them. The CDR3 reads CASSWGSYTEAFF. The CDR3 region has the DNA TGTGCCAGCAGTTGGGGCAGTTACACTGAAGCTTTCTTT.

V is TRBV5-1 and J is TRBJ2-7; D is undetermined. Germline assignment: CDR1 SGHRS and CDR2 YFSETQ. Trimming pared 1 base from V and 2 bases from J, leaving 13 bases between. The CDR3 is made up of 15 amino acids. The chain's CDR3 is CASSLSPGITYEQYF. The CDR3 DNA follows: TGCGCCAGCAGCTTGTCCCCCGGAATAACCTACGAGCAGTACTTC.

The CDR3 reads CASSLYSGGEDTQYF. DNA for the CDR3: TGCGCCAGCAGCTTGTATAGCGGGGGGGAGGATACGCAGTATTTT. The V and J genes are TRBV5-1 and TRBJ2-3, with 11 bases fitting TRBD2. With V trimmed by 1 base and J by 6 bases, 4 bases remained unmatched. The germline V gene encodes CDR1 SGHRS and CDR2 YFSETQ. The CDR3 spans 15 residues.

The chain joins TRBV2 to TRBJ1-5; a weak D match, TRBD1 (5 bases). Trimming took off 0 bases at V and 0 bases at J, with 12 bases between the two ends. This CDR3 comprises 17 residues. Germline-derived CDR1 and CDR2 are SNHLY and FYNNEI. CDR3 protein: CASSEALTTDSNQPQHF. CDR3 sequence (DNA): TGTGCCAGCAGTGAAGCGCTCACGACAGATAGCAATCAGCCCCAGCATTTT.

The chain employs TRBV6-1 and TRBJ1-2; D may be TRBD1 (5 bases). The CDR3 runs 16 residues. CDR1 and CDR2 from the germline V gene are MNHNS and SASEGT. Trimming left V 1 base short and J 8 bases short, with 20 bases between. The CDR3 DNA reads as TGTGCCAGCAGTGAAGGAGCGGCAGGGTGGGTTCCCGGCTACACCTTC. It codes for CASSEGAAGWVPGYTF.

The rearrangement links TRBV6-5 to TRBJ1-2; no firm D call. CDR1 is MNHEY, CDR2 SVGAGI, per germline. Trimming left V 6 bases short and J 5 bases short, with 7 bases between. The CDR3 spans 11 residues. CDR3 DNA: TGTGCCAGCAGCCCCGGGTATGGCTACACCTTC. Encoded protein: CASSPGYGYTF.

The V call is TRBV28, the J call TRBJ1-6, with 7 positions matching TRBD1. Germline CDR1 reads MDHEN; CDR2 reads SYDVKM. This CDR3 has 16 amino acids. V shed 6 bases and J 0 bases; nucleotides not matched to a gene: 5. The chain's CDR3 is CASRLRGSSYNSPLHF. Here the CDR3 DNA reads TGTGCCAGCAGACTCAGGGGGAGCTCCTATAATTCACCCCTCCACTTT.

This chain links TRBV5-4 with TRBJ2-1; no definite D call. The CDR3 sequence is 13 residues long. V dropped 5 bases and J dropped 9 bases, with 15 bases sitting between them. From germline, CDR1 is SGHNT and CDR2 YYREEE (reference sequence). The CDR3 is CASRKIEWSEQFF. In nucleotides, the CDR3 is TGTGCCAGCAGAAAAATCGAGTGGAGTGAGCAGTTCTTC.

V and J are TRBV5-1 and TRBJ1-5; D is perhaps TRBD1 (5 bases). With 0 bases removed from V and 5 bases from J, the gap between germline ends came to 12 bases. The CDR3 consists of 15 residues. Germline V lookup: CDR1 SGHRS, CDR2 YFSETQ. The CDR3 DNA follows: TGCGCCAGCAGCTTGGCCGGGGGAGACTATCAGCCCCAGCATTTT. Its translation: CASSLAGGDYQPQHF.

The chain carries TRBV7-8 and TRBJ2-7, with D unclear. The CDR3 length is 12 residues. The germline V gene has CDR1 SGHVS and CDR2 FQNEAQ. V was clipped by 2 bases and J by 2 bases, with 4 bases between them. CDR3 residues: CASSLHTYEQYF. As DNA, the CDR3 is TGTGCCAGCAGCTTACACACCTACGAGCAGTACTTC.

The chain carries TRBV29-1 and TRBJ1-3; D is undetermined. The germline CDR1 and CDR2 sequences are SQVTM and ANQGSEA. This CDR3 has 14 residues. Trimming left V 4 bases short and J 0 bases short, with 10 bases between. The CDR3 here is CSVGLWGSGNTIYF. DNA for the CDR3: TGCAGCGTTGGATTGTGGGGCTCTGGAAACACCATATATTTT.